The text below deals with one T cell receptor (beta chain). Its antigen is unknown. A read error may account for a junction end that differs from germline. Germline lookup yields CDR1 MNHEY and CDR2 SVGEGT. This CDR3 spans 15 amino acids. The data stem from a study of tumor-infiltrating lymphocytes in primary liver carcinoma. Study as a whole: The number of productive TCRbeta reads per sample ranged from roughly 3.65 to 8 million and was similar across tissue types.

Study observations and caveats: Compared with blood, tumor repertoires held significantly more in their top 250 clones.

A constant-region primer served to make TCR beta cDNA from about 500 ng total RNA. Researchers made the TCR beta libraries by running three nested multiplex PCR rounds with slightly modified ARM-PCR. PCR rounds one and two used TRBV1-TRBV30 forward primers with a C-beta reverse primer for around 9 cycles each. TCRdb re-analysed the multiplex PCR reads in MiXCR, keeping a single row per CDR3 protein. The table lists fewer than 350,000 distinct CDR3 sequences, 65% of them singletons, with 5% to 6.5% in the top ten. RNA isolated from unsorted whole blood supplied the blood RNA, with germline DNA also extracted.

V usage is TRBV6-2 or TRBV6-3 and J usage is TRBJ2-1; possibly TRBD1 for D (6 bases). The sequence derives from a man in his forties with primary liver carcinoma and hepatitis B virus infection. Material: peripheral blood. The CDR3 DNA reads as TGTACCAGCAGTTACTCATTCGCCAGGGGAGATGAGCACTTCTTC. It specifies CTSSYSFARGDEHFF.